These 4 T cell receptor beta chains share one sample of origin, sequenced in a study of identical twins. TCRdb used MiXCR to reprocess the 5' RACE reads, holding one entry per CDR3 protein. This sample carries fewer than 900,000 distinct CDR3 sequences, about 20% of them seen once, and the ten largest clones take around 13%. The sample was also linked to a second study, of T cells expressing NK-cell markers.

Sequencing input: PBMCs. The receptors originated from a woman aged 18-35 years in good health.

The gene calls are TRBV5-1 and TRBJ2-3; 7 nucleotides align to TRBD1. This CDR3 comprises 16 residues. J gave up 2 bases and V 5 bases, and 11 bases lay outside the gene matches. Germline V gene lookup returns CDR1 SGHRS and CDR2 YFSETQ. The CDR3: CASRTTGRKTTDTQYF. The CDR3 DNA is TGCGCCAGCAGGACGACAGGGAGAAAAACCACAGATACGCAGTATTTT. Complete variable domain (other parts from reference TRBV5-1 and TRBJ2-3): KAGVTQTPRYLIKTRGQQVTLSCSPISGHRSVSWYQQTPGQGLQFLFEYFSETQRNKGNFPGRFSGRQFSNSRSEMNVSTLELGDSALYLCASRTTGRKTTDTQYFGPGTRLTVL.

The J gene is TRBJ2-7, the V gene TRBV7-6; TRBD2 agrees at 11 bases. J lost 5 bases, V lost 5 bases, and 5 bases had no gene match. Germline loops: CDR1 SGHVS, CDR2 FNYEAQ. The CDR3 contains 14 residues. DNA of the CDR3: TGTGCCAGCAGCCCGGGGACTAGCGGCCACGAGCAGTACTTC. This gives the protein CASSPGTSGHEQYF.

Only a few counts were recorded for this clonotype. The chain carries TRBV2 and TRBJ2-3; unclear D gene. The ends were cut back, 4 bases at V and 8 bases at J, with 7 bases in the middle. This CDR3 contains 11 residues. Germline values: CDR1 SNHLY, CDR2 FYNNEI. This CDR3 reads CASSGHLTQYF. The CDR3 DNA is TGTGCCAGCAGTGGACATCTTACGCAGTATTTT.

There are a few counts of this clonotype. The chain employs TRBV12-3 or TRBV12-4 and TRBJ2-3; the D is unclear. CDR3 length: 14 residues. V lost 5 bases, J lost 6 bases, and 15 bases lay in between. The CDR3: CASSPPSRMDTQYF. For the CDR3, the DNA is TGTGCCAGCAGTCCCCCGTCCCGAATGGATACGCAGTATTTT.